These 17 T cell receptor beta chains came from one sample sequenced in a study of blood T cell repertoires in COVID-19. TCRdb's copy holds only in-frame clones and misses some; the assay was immunoSEQ multiplex PCR. The sample lists about 130,000 clones; about 86% were seen once. Sequencing was done on a sample of peripheral blood. These receptors were collected from a woman in her 50s with acute or convalescent COVID-19.

J is TRBJ1-2 and V is TRBV5-6; 8 nucleotides match TRBD1. V shed 1 base and J 4 bases; nucleotides not matched to a gene: 6. This CDR3 is 15 amino acids long. CDR1 is SGHDT and CDR2 is YYEEEE in the germline V gene. This CDR3 is CASSLSRTGFYGYTF. The CDR3 DNA reads TGTGCCAGCAGCTTGTCGCGGACAGGGTTCTATGGCTACACCTTC.

The chain combines TRBV6-5 with TRBJ2-2; D unclear. Germline V gene data show CDR1 as MNHEY and CDR2 as SVGAGI. V lost 7 bases, J lost 4 bases, and 16 bases lay in between. CDR3 length equals 15 residues. The CDR3 protein is CASNPMSAVTGELFF. For the CDR3, the DNA is TGTGCCAGCAACCCGATGTCGGCGGTCACCGGGGAGCTGTTTTTT.

The rearrangement uses TRBV28 and TRBJ2-1, with 9 bases matching TRBD1. The CDR3 contains 15 residues. Germline V gives CDR1 MDHEN, CDR2 SYDVKM. The ends lost 1 base at V and 8 bases at J; junction bases unmatched: 6. CDR3: CASSLSGQGSDEQFF. CDR3 bases: TGTGCCAGCAGTTTATCGGGACAGGGTTCCGATGAGCAGTTCTTC.

The chain employs TRBV6-1 and TRBJ1-6, with a weak D call TRBD1 (6 bases). The V end was cut by 0 bases, the J end by 14 bases, with 14 bases between. The CDR3 loop spans 14 amino acids. Germline V gives CDR1 MNHNS, CDR2 SASEGT. The CDR3 region has the DNA TGTGCCAGCAGTGAAGCCCGGGGGGGCTCAGCCCTCCACTTT. Its translation is CASSEARGGSALHF.

The rearrangement joins TRBV7-2 to TRBJ1-3; D gene unclear. The V end was cut by 6 bases, the J end by 1 base, with 13 bases between. This CDR3 has 15 residues. CDR1 and CDR2 from the germline V gene are SGHTA and FQGNSA. The CDR3 sequence is CASRDIRGSGNTIYF. CDR3 in DNA: TGTGCCAGCAGGGATATTCGGGGTTCTGGAAACACCATATATTTT.

The rearrangement uses TRBV30 and TRBJ1-5; D might be TRBD1 (5 bases). The CDR3 is made up of 12 amino acids. Germline V gives CDR1 GTSNPN, CDR2 SVGIG (reference sequence). CDR3 sequence reads: CGTLHSNQPQHF. CDR3 nucleotides: TGTGGGACACTACATAGCAATCAGCCCCAGCATTTT.

This clone was seen only a few times. This sequence joins TRBV13 and TRBJ2-1; TRBD2 matches at 7 bases. The CDR3 loop spans 17 amino acids. Germline lookup yields CDR1 PRHDT and CDR2 FYEKMQ (reference sequence). V lost 5 bases to trimming and J lost 6 bases; unmatched junction nucleotides: 16. The CDR3 spells CASSPRFGAGSFNEQFF. CDR3 DNA sequence: TGTGCCAGCAGCCCCCGGTTCGGAGCGGGGAGTTTCAATGAGCAGTTCTTC.

V and J are TRBV28 and TRBJ1-4; 9 bases fit TRBD1. Germline values: CDR1 MDHEN, CDR2 SYDVKM. This CDR3 spans 14 amino acids. V gave up 6 bases and J gave up 8 bases; unmatched junction bases: 7. The DNA for the CDR3 is TGTGCCAGCAGCTCGGGACAGGGAAGCGAAAAACTGTTTTTT. Its protein product is CASSSGQGSEKLFF.

Of note for this clone: At one boundary the junction diverges from the germline segment, which might be a read error. The chain links TRBV28 to TRBJ1-5, with unresolved D. CDR3 length equals 16 residues. Germline V gives CDR1 MDHEN, CDR2 SYDVKM. The CDR3 DNA reads as TGTGCCAACAGTCCCCACCCGCAGGTTAGCAATCAGCCCCAGCATTTT. Encoded protein: CANSPHPQVSNQPQHF.

CDR3 DNA sequence: TGTGCCAGCAGCTTAAATCAGGGCCACTCTGGAAACACCATATATTTT. Its translation is CASSLNQGHSGNTIYF. The V and J genes are TRBV7-8 and TRBJ1-3, with TRBD1 as a possible D gene (5 bases). The V gene lost 2 bases and the J gene lost 0 bases, with 11 bases spanning the gap. CDR3 size: 16 residues. Germline V gene data show CDR1 as SGHVS and CDR2 as FQNEAQ. The whole variable domain, remainder taken from reference TRBV7-8 and TRBJ1-3, is GAGVSQSPRYKVAKRGQDVALRCDPISGHVSLFWYQQALGQGPEFLTYFQNEAQLDKSGLPSDRFFAERPEGSVSTLKIQRTQQEDSAVYLCASSLNQGHSGNTIYFGEGSWLTVV.

The chain combines TRBV20-1 with TRBJ1-2; D is unclear. The V gene's germline CDR1 is DFQATT and CDR2 SNEGSKA (reference sequence). This CDR3 is built from 11 residues. Trimming removed 8 bases at V and 5 bases at J, with 12 bases between. The CDR3 DNA reads TGCAGTTCCCCAGGCGGGTATGGCTACACCTTC. This codes for CSSPGGYGYTF.

The V and J genes are TRBV7-2 and TRBJ1-2; TRBD1 matches at 9 bases. In germline, CDR1 is SGHTA, CDR2 FQGNSA. CDR3 length equals 14 residues. Unmatched junction bases numbered 4, after V lost 1 base and J lost 7 bases. Here the CDR3 reads CASSLVGQGFGYTF. The CDR3 nucleotides read TGTGCCAGCAGCTTAGTGGGACAGGGTTTTGGCTACACCTTC.

V is TRBV29-1 and J is TRBJ2-7; 11 nucleotides align to TRBD1. This CDR3 has 13 residues. The trim removed 6 bases at V and 3 bases at J, leaving 4 bases unmatched. Per the germline V gene, CDR1 is SQVTM and CDR2 is ANQGSEA. CDR3 coding DNA: TGCAGCGTGACCGGGACAGGGGGCTACGAGCAGTACTTC. Translating it yields CSVTGTGGYEQYF.

In the case of this clone: The sample carries other DNA sequences with the same CDR3. This chain connects TRBV30 to TRBJ1-2; D possibly corresponds to TRBD1 (5 bases). There are 11 residues in the CDR3. From germline, CDR1 is GTSNPN and CDR2 SVGIG (reference sequence). The V end lost 4 bases, the J end lost 4 bases, and 7 bases lay between the germline ends. The CDR3 sequence is CAWNRGYGYTF. CDR3 in DNA: TGTGCCTGGAATAGGGGCTATGGCTACACCTTC. Using reference TRBV30 and TRBJ1-2 for the parts outside the CDR3, the full variable domain is SQTIHQWPATLVQPVGSPLSLECTVEGTSNPNLYWYRQAAGRGLQLLFYSVGIGQISSEVPQNLSASRPQDRQFILSSKKLLLSDSGFYLCAWNRGYGYTFGSGTRLTVV.

V usage is TRBV10-2 and J usage is TRBJ2-1; TRBD2 matches 13 bases. CDR1 is WSHSY, CDR2 SAAADI, per germline. This CDR3 comprises 19 residues. Trimming removed 6 bases from V and 0 bases from J; junction bases left unmatched: 11. The CDR3 spells CASSVPGLAGQSSYNEQFF. The CDR3 region has the DNA TGCGCCAGCAGCGTTCCGGGACTAGCGGGGCAGAGCTCCTACAATGAGCAGTTCTTC.

The V gene is TRBV5-1, the J gene TRBJ1-2; 7 bases line up with TRBD1. J was trimmed by 7 bases and V by 7 bases; bases with no gene match: 13. This CDR3 has 14 residues. Germline assignment: CDR1 SGHRS and CDR2 YFSETQ. DNA for the CDR3: TGCGCCAGCCACACCGGGACAGCGACGGCTGGCTACACCTTC. It specifies CASHTGTATAGYTF. Looking up the rest from reference TRBV5-1 and TRBJ1-2 gives the full variable domain: KAGVTQTPRYLIKTRGQQVTLSCSPISGHRSVSWYQQTPGQGLQFLFEYFSETQRNKGNFPGRFSGRQFSNSRSEMNVSTLELGDSALYLCASHTGTATAGYTFGSGTRLTVV.

The gene calls are TRBV11-2 and TRBJ1-1, with a possible D match to TRBD1 (6 bases). The germline CDR1 and CDR2 sequences are SGHAT and FQNNGV. The CDR3 extends over 18 amino acids. V was shortened by 1 base and J by 3 bases, with 21 bases between the two germline ends. In DNA, the CDR3 is TGTGCCAGCAGCTTAGGGCTACAGGGTTTGGGGAGGGACACTGAAGCTTTCTTT. Translation: CASSLGLQGLGRDTEAFF.